Below, 25 T cell receptor beta chains from the same sample are listed, as sequenced in a study of read filtering for tumor transcriptome and immune sequencing. From about 400 ng of RNA, a library with molecular barcoded alpha/delta and beta/gamma adaptors was made. MiXCR, applied by TCRdb to the reads, yields one record per CDR3 protein. The sample holds about 27,000 distinct CDR3 sequences, 13% to 15% seen once. The sequenced sample was a population of CD138-negative cells sorted from bone marrow. The receptors were gathered from a donor older than 35 with multiple myeloma.

This chain links TRBV12-3 or TRBV12-4 with TRBJ1-1; perhaps TRBD1 as D (6 bases). V lost 3 bases and J lost 4, with 12 bases in between. This CDR3 comprises 14 residues. CDR3 coding DNA: TGTGCCAGCAGTTTTTGGGGGCCGGGCACTGAAGCTTTCTTT. Its translation: CASSFWGPGTEAFF.

This chain uses TRBV20-1 with TRBJ2-7; 8 nucleotides match TRBD2. The CDR3 totals 14 residues. The V gene end was trimmed by 3 bases and the J gene end by 4 bases; junction bases not matched to a gene: 8. Germline V lookup: CDR1 DFQATT, CDR2 SNEGSKA (reference sequence). Here the CDR3 DNA reads TGCAGTGCTAGGGGCGGGGGGCTAAGATACGAGCAGTACTTC. Residues: CSARGGGLRYEQYF.

This clonotype was detected ten times or more. Here the CDR3 reads CASSGRDRGTEAFF. The DNA for the CDR3 is TGTGCCAGCAGCGGACGGGACAGGGGGACTGAAGCTTTCTTT. The rearrangement joins TRBV7-3 to TRBJ1-1, with 11 positions matching TRBD1. Germline V gene sequence: CDR1 SGHTA, CDR2 FQGTGA. V shed 5 bases and J 5 bases; nucleotides not matched to a gene: 4. This CDR3 spans 14 amino acids.

This clonotype was observed many times. The chain combines TRBV5-1 with TRBJ2-3, with 8 bases aligning to TRBD2. The CDR3 extends over 14 amino acids. The germline gives CDR1 SGHRS, CDR2 YFSETQ. V gave up 2 bases and J gave up 5 bases; unmatched junction bases: 4. The CDR3 coding sequence is TGCGCCAGCAGCTTTTCTAGCGGGTTAGATACGCAGTATTTT. This gives the protein CASSFSSGLDTQYF. Supplemented by reference TRBV5-1 and TRBJ2-3, the full variable domain reads KAGVTQTPRYLIKTRGQQVTLSCSPISGHRSVSWYQQTPGQGLQFLFEYFSETQRNKGNFPGRFSGRQFSNSRSEMNVSTLELGDSALYLCASSFSSGLDTQYFGPGTRLTVL.

This clonotype turned up a few times. Being one base from a much bigger clone, this may be a read error. This chain uses TRBV7-8 with TRBJ2-2; maybe TRBD1 (6 bases). Germline CDR1 is SGHVS and CDR2 is FQNEAQ. The CDR3 has 16 residues. V shed 1 base and J shed 6 bases, with 15 bases lying between them. The CDR3 nucleotides read TGTGCCAGCAGCTTAGGGGGGCAAAGACCCTCCGGGGAGCTGTTTTTT. Its protein is CASSLGGQRPSGELFF.

A remark on this clonotype: A read error may explain this, as a much larger clone is one base away. The rearrangement uses TRBV6-5 and TRBJ2-7, with D unclear. The germline gives CDR1 MNHEY, CDR2 SVGAGI. The V gene lost 8 bases and the J gene lost 4 bases, with 9 bases spanning the gap. The CDR3 covers 11 residues. The CDR3 is CASRWGYEQYF. The CDR3 DNA is TGTGCCAGCCGTTGGGGTTACGAGCAGTACTTC.

This clonotype was counted a single time. This sequence may be a read error, since a much larger clone differs from it by one base. The chain combines TRBV10-3 with TRBJ1-1, with 9 bases identical to TRBD1. Per the germline V gene, CDR1 is ENHRY and CDR2 is SYGVKD. The CDR3 covers 14 residues. The CDR3 is CAISGTGGADVASF. The CDR3 nucleotides read TGTGCCATCAGTGGAACAGGGGGCGCAGACGTAGCTTCCTTT.

This clonotype was counted between two and nine times. A read error may explain this, as a much larger clone is one base away. CDR3 sequence: CASSTRGINYGYTF. DNA of the CDR3: TGTGCCAGTAGTACCAGGGGGATCAACTATGGCTACACCTTC. The chain is built from TRBV19 and TRBJ1-2; 7 bases are a match to TRBD1. The V gene's germline CDR1 is LNHDA and CDR2 SQIVND (reference sequence). V was clipped by 4 bases and J by 2 bases; unmatched bases: 4. CDR3 length: 14 amino acids.

This clonotype was detected ten times or more. This may be a read error, as it is one base from a much larger clone. A read error is likely, as this CDR3 ends without the conserved phenylalanine or tryptophan. CDR3 DNA sequence: TGTGCCGGGGCCCCTTACTCTTACAATGAGCAGTTCCTC. It yields the protein CAGAPYSYNEQFL. The rearrangement joins TRBV2 to TRBJ2-1; a weak D match, TRBD1 (5 bases). Trimming took 11 bases from V and 4 from J, leaving 15 bases between them. The CDR3 has 13 residues. The germline V gene encodes CDR1 SNHLY and CDR2 FYNNEI.

This clonotype was observed at least ten times. The genes are TRBV6-2 or TRBV6-3 and TRBJ2-3; 7 positions agree with TRBD1. V lost 2 bases and J lost 2; bases outside the gene matches: 10. CDR1 is MNHEY and CDR2 is SVGEGT in the germline V gene. There are 17 residues in the CDR3. CDR3 residues: CASSYHLTGTDTDTQYF. The DNA for the CDR3 is TGTGCCAGCAGTTACCACCTGACCGGGACAGACACAGATACGCAGTATTTT.

Many counts were recorded for this clonotype. The V and J genes are TRBV4-1 and TRBJ2-1, with TRBD2 as a possible D gene (6 bases). V was trimmed by 1 base and J by 7 bases, leaving 14 bases between them. The germline V gene has CDR1 MGHRA and CDR2 YSYEKL. The CDR3 extends over 15 amino acids. Here the CDR3 reads CASSQGVLGRNEQFF. CDR3 nucleotide sequence: TGCGCCAGCAGCCAAGGGGTTCTGGGGAGGAATGAGCAGTTCTTC.

Many counts were recorded for this clonotype. The V call is TRBV20-1, the J call TRBJ2-5; 9 bases are shared with TRBD2. Unmatched junction bases numbered 8, after V lost 4 bases and J lost 2 bases. Per the germline V gene, CDR1 is DFQATT and CDR2 is SNEGSKA (reference sequence). This CDR3 comprises 15 residues. CDR3 in DNA: TGCAGTGCTATGGGGGTGCTAGCGGGACAAGAGACCCAGTACTTC. This codes for CSAMGVLAGQETQYF.

Regarding this clonotype: This likely comes from a read error, as the CDR3 has no conserved phenylalanine or tryptophan at its end. The V call is TRBV7-2, the J call TRBJ1-1; 7 bases are a match to TRBD1. From germline, CDR1 is SGHTA and CDR2 FQGNSA. This CDR3 has 15 amino acids. As DNA, the CDR3 is TGTGCCAGCGGCTTAGGCTTAACAGGGGTGGTTGAAGCTTTCCTT. It yields the protein CASGLGLTGVVEAFL.

The table lists this clonotype with many counts. V is TRBV20-1 and J is TRBJ2-2; possibly TRBD1 or TRBD2 for D (5 bases each). CDR1 is DFQATT, CDR2 SNEGSKA, per germline (reference sequence). Trimming removed 0 bases at V and 7 bases at J, with 15 bases between. This CDR3 has 15 amino acids. CDR3: CSARDGVGDNGELFF. The CDR3 DNA is TGCAGTGCTAGAGATGGGGTGGGGGATAACGGGGAGCTGTTTTTT.

This clonotype was counted at least ten times. The V gene is TRBV6-6, the J gene TRBJ1-6; tentatively, D is TRBD1 (5 bases). Trimming took off 6 bases at V and 7 bases at J, with 16 bases between the two ends. CDR3 length: 15 residues. Germline values: CDR1 MNHNY, CDR2 SVGAGI (reference sequence). Here the CDR3 reads CASRKTGTENSPLHF. CDR3 coding DNA: TGTGCCAGCAGAAAAACCGGGACTGAGAATTCACCCCTCCACTTT.

This clonotype was recorded many times. The V gene is TRBV27, the J gene TRBJ2-1, with D unclear. The ends were cut back, 3 bases at V and 4 bases at J, with 7 bases in the middle. CDR1 MNHEY and CDR2 SMNVEV come from the germline V gene (reference sequence). CDR3 length: 13 amino acids. The CDR3, as DNA: TGTGCCAGCAGTTTGTTCCAGTACAATGAGCAGTTCTTC. Translating gives CASSLFQYNEQFF.

In this sample, this clonotype turned up many times. This sequence joins TRBV21-1 and TRBJ2-2; the D call of TRBD1 is as the table states it, not checked on the DNA. TRBV21-1 is designated a pseudogene. This CDR3 has 13 amino acids. The CDR3 region has the DNA TGTGCCAGCAGCAAAGGACAGTCCGGGGAGCTGTTTTTT. Amino acid sequence: CASSKGQSGELFF.

The rearrangement links TRBV11-1 to TRBJ2-3, with D unclear. The V end was cut by 3 bases, the J end by 4 bases, with 14 bases between. Germline-derived CDR1 and CDR2 are SGHAT and FQDESV (reference sequence). The CDR3 has 15 residues. CDR3 loop: CASSFVPGVADTQYF. In nucleotides, the CDR3 is TGTGCCAGCAGCTTTGTCCCCGGTGTTGCAGATACGCAGTATTTT.

This clonotype was seen a few times. A single base separates this from a much larger clone, so it may be a read error. The genes are TRBV20-1 and TRBJ2-2, with D maybe TRBD2 (6 bases). CDR1 and CDR2 (germline): DFQATT, SNEGSKA (reference sequence). This CDR3 has 13 residues. As DNA, the CDR3 is TGCAGTGCCCCGAATTCGAACACCGGGGGGCTGTTTTTT. This encodes CSAPNSNTGGLFF.

In its sample, this clonotype was seen a few times. The rearrangement links TRBV2 to TRBJ2-3, with 11 positions matching TRBD2. The CDR3 length is 16 residues. V gave up 0 bases and J gave up 3 bases; unmatched junction bases: 2. CDR1 and CDR2 from the germline V gene are SNHLY and FYNNEI. As DNA, the CDR3 is TGTGCCAGCAGTGAAGCGCGACTAGCGGGGACAGATACGCAGTATTTT. The encoded protein is CASSEARLAGTDTQYF. Full variable domain (missing parts from reference TRBV2 and TRBJ2-3): EPEVTQTPSHQVTQMGQEVILRCVPISNHLYFYWYRQILGQKVEFLVSFYNNEISEKSEIFDDQFSVERPDGSNFTLKIRSTKLEDSAMYFCASSEARLAGTDTQYFGPGTRLTVL.

The V and J genes are TRBV7-2 and TRBJ2-1; tentatively, D is TRBD1 (7 bases). The germline CDR1 and CDR2 sequences are SGHTA and FQGNSA. Trimming took off 3 bases at V and 8 bases at J, with 23 bases between the two ends. The CDR3 is 17 amino acids. The CDR3 nucleotides read TGTGCCAGCAGCTTGACGGGTCAGGGGGGTTTTTTCTATGAGCAGTTCTTC. Protein product: CASSLTGQGGFFYEQFF.

In its sample, this clonotype was seen many times. The chain recombines TRBV28 with TRBJ1-1; TRBD1 agrees at 7 bases. J gave up 6 bases and V 4 bases, and 5 bases lay outside the gene matches. Germline assignment: CDR1 MDHEN and CDR2 SYDVKM. The CDR3 spans 13 residues. CDR3 protein: CASSSDRVAEAFF. As DNA, the CDR3 is TGTGCCAGCAGTTCCGACAGGGTCGCTGAAGCTTTCTTT. The full variable domain, completed using reference TRBV28 and TRBJ1-1, is DVKVTQSSRYLVKRTGEKVFLECVQDMDHENMFWYRQDPGLGLRLIYFSYDVKMKEKGDIPEGYSVSREKKERFSLILESASTNQTSMYLCASSSDRVAEAFFGQGTRLTVV.

As to this clonotype: This may stem from a read error, because a much larger clone lies one nucleotide away. The V call is TRBV11-2, the J call TRBJ1-2; D is perhaps TRBD1 (5 bases). Per the germline V gene, CDR1 is SGHAT and CDR2 is FQNNGV. The length of the CDR3 is 17 residues. The DNA for the CDR3 is TGTGCCAGCGGCTTACCGAGCCAGGGCCTAGCTAACTATGGCTACACCTTC. It codes for CASGLPSQGLANYGYTF.

In its sample, this clonotype was seen many times. The gene calls are TRBV2 and TRBJ2-3; D possibly corresponds to TRBD1 (5 bases). Per germline, CDR1 SNHLY and CDR2 FYNNEI. There are 14 residues in the CDR3. Trimming took 3 bases from V and 7 from J, leaving 14 bases between them. CDR3 bases: TGTGCCAGCAGTGACGGCAGGGCAACGTATACGCAGTATTTT. Amino acid sequence: CASSDGRATYTQYF.

This clonotype was seen at least ten times. V and J are TRBV7-9 and TRBJ2-5, with D tentatively TRBD2 (5 bases). The CDR3 runs 16 residues. Germline assignment: CDR1 SEHNR and CDR2 FQNEAQ (reference sequence). Trimming took 5 bases from V and 0 from J, leaving 16 bases between them. CDR3 sequence: CASSERSVEYQETQYF. The CDR3 coding sequence is TGTGCCAGCAGCGAGCGGTCGGTCGAGTACCAAGAGACCCAGTACTTC.